This T cell receptor beta chain was profiled in a study of cytomegalovirus exposure and HLA in healthy donors. Per the germline V gene, CDR1 is SEHNR and CDR2 is FQNEAQ (reference sequence). V lost 4 bases to trimming and J lost 3 bases, with 10 bases between them. The CDR3 totals 14 residues. A multiplex PCR was run with 60 Vbeta primers and 13 Jbeta primers. Measured with immunoSEQ multiplex PCR; TCRdb has only the in-frame clones, and not every one. The table has 130,000 to 150,000 clones, around 80% seen once. Material for sequencing was PBMCs. This receptor was identified in a man aged 25-40 years in good health and CMV-seropositive. V usage is TRBV7-9 and J usage is TRBJ2-1; weak D call: TRBD1 (5 bases). CDR3 nucleotide sequence: TGTGCCAGCAGCTGGGAAGACAGCTACAATGAGCAGTTCTTC. It specifies CASSWEDSYNEQFF.